This T cell receptor (beta chain) was recorded in a study of cytomegalovirus exposure and HLA in healthy donors. For the study at large: Later, an analysis reported that the 120 or so validation repertoires had used the same platform as the 500 to 750 first-cohort repertoires.

In its sample, this clone was seen once. As yet, its antigen is unknown. Clones were read by immunoSEQ multiplex PCR, and TCRdb kept only the in-frame ones, dropping some. The table includes about 120,000 clones, under 90% detected once. Per the germline V gene, CDR1 is LNHDA and CDR2 is SQIVND (reference sequence). V was cut by 1 base and J by 8 bases, with 9 bases left in between. CDR3 length: 13 amino acids. Study results and caveats: Subsequent analysis of the 120 or so validation repertoires found a tendency for first-cohort TCR clusters to co-occur. The study found most TCR sequences rare, yet found some public TCRs in many donors.

Sequenced: PBMCs. This receptor was taken from a woman younger than 30 in good health and CMV-seronegative. The rearrangement joins TRBV19 to TRBJ2-1; D unresolved. The CDR3 is CASSIGGGDEQFF. The CDR3 DNA reads as TGTGCCAGTAGTATAGGCGGTGGCGATGAGCAGTTCTTC.